These 23 T cell receptor beta chains came from one sample sequenced in a study of T cells in Graves' hyperthyroidism and ophthalmopathy. RNA transcripts provided the source from which TCR beta CDR3 regions were amplified. HTBI primers were employed in a first-round RT-PCR of the TCR CDR3. One entry per CDR3 protein results from TCRdb running MiXCR on the multiplex PCR reads. The sample consists of around 480,000 distinct CDR3 sequences, roughly 14% of them appearing once. The sample was blood. All receptors come from a woman between 18 and 30 years old with Graves' hyperthyroidism.

This clonotype has ten or more counts. This sequence joins TRBV10-3 and TRBJ1-1, with 9 nucleotides matching TRBD1. Germline V gene data show CDR1 as ENHRY and CDR2 as SYGVKD. Trimming removed 7 bases from V and 5 bases from J; junction bases left unmatched: 8. The CDR3 length is 14 residues. The CDR3 protein is CAIMRDRVGTEAFF. CDR3 nucleotide sequence: TGTGCCATCATGCGGGACAGGGTAGGGACTGAAGCTTTCTTT.

The sample holds many counts of this clonotype. V is TRBV12-5 and J is TRBJ2-3; possibly TRBD2 for D (6 bases). Germline CDR1 LGHNT, CDR2 FRNRAP. Trimming stripped 1 base from V and 1 base from J, with 18 bases between. This CDR3 has 18 residues. The CDR3 nucleotides read TGTGCTAGTGGTTTGGCCTACTCTGGGGGGTACGGCACAGATACGCAGTATTTT. This codes for CASGLAYSGGYGTDTQYF.

This clonotype was counted at least ten times. The V call is TRBV2, the J call TRBJ2-1, with TRBD2 matching 9 bases. The CDR3 runs to 13 residues. Germline V CDR1 and CDR2: SNHLY, FYNNEI. V lost 7 bases and J lost 8; bases outside the gene matches: 6. CDR3 bases: TGTGCCAGCACAAATGGCGGGAGGGATGAGCAGTTCTTC. Translating gives CASTNGGRDEQFF.

This clonotype showed up just a few times. V and J are TRBV5-5 and TRBJ2-7; no clear D gene. CDR1 is SGHKS, CDR2 YYEKEE, per germline (reference sequence). Trimming pared 0 bases from V and 0 bases from J, leaving 16 bases between. The CDR3 is 17 residues long. CDR3 amino acids: CASSLGTLGLISYEQYV. Here the CDR3 DNA reads TGTGCCAGCAGCTTGGGAACGCTAGGTCTAATCTCCTACGAGCAGTACGTC.

This clonotype appeared many times. This chain joins TRBV6-1 and TRBJ1-1; D call uncertain. V lost 5 bases and J lost 2, with 12 bases in between. Looked up from germline, CDR1 is MNHNS and CDR2 is SASEGT. CDR3 size: 14 residues. CDR3: CASSYNEANTEAFF. CDR3 DNA: TGTGCCAGCAGTTACAACGAGGCAAACACTGAAGCTTTCTTT.

This clonotype has a handful of counts. This sequence joins TRBV6-1 and TRBJ2-1; D is unresolved. V was trimmed by 6 bases and J by 2 bases, leaving 11 bases between them. This CDR3 has 14 amino acids. CDR1 and CDR2 (germline): MNHNS, SASEGT. CDR3 protein: CASRSSFAYNEQFF. DNA of the CDR3: TGTGCCAGCAGGAGTAGCTTCGCCTACAATGAGCAGTTCTTC.

The gene calls are TRBV7-2 and TRBJ2-7; 10 nucleotides line up with TRBD2. The CDR3 loop spans 15 amino acids. CDR1 SGHTA and CDR2 FQGNSA come from the germline V gene. V gave up 6 bases and J gave up 2 bases; unmatched junction bases: 7. CDR3 in DNA: TGTGCCAGCAGTCCTATAGCGGGAGGTACCTACGAGCAGTACTTC. Amino acids: CASSPIAGGTYEQYF.

The sample holds a few counts of this clonotype. The gene calls are TRBV20-1 and TRBJ2-1; possible D gene TRBD2, 5 bases. The CDR3 has 11 residues. Germline CDR1 DFQATT, CDR2 SNEGSKA (reference sequence). V was clipped by 4 bases and J by 10 bases, with 11 bases between them. The CDR3 protein is CSATGTGEQFF. CDR3 DNA: TGCAGTGCTACGGGAACGGGGGAGCAGTTCTTC.

As for this clonotype: A read error may be the cause here, since a much bigger clone is one base away. Here the CDR3 reads CASSLSPGTGGTFGYTF. CDR3 DNA: TGTGCCAGCAGTTTAAGCCCTGGGACAGGGGGCACGTTTGGCTACACCTTC. V is TRBV27 and J is TRBJ1-2, with 12 positions matching TRBD1. CDR1 MNHEY and CDR2 SMNVEV come from the germline V gene (reference sequence). The ends lost 2 bases at V and 7 bases at J; junction bases unmatched: 11. CDR3 size: 17 residues.

This clonotype came up many times. The V gene is TRBV16, the J gene TRBJ1-1; D may be TRBD1 (5 bases). Trimming took 5 bases from V and 2 from J, leaving 12 bases between them. CDR1 is KGHSY, CDR2 FQNENV, per germline. The CDR3 has 14 amino acids. The CDR3 DNA reads as TGTGCCAGCAGCGGAGAACAGGTAAACACTGAAGCTTTCTTT. Encoded protein: CASSGEQVNTEAFF.

This clonotype was seen repeatedly, ten times or more. The chain recombines TRBV30 with TRBJ1-1, with D unresolved. The germline CDR1 and CDR2 sequences are GTSNPN and SVGIG (reference sequence). V was shortened by 1 base and J by 0 bases, with 9 bases between the two germline ends. The CDR3 is 14 amino acids. The CDR3 DNA is TGTGCCTGGAGTGCATGGGCCTTGAACACTGAAGCTTTCTTT. It specifies CAWSAWALNTEAFF. The complete variable domain, with remaining parts taken from reference TRBV30 and TRBJ1-1, reads SQTIHQWPATLVQPVGSPLSLECTVEGTSNPNLYWYRQAAGRGLQLLFYSVGIGQISSEVPQNLSASRPQDRQFILSSKKLLLSDSGFYLCAWSAWALNTEAFFGQGTRLTVV.

This clonotype was counted at least ten times. The chain recombines TRBV28 with TRBJ2-3; 9 bases agree with TRBD2. V shed 2 bases, J shed 8 bases, and the junction held 17 bases outside the gene matches. The CDR3 has 18 amino acids. The germline V gene has CDR1 MDHEN and CDR2 SYDVKM. CDR3 DNA: TGTGCCAGCAGTTTAGACGGGCCCTGGGCGGGAGGGCCCCGTACGCAGTATTTT. Its protein is CASSLDGPWAGGPRTQYF.

This clonotype was detected a few times. The rearrangement joins TRBV10-3 to TRBJ2-1; TRBD2 matches at 7 bases. This CDR3 contains 16 residues. Germline CDR1 and CDR2: ENHRY and SYGVKD. V was clipped by 0 bases and J by 7 bases; unmatched bases: 9. The DNA of the CDR3 is TGTGCCATCAGTGAGTCGATCGGACTAGGAACGAATGAGCAGTTCTTC. Translated, it gives CAISESIGLGTNEQFF.

There are many counts of this clonotype. The chain carries TRBV6-1 and TRBJ2-5; possible D gene TRBD1, 6 bases. V was cut by 7 bases and J by 2 bases, with 11 bases left in between. The CDR3 is made up of 13 amino acids. Germline CDR1 reads MNHNS; CDR2 reads SASEGT. CDR3: CASTGQLQETQYF. CDR3 DNA sequence: TGTGCCAGCACTGGACAGTTACAAGAGACCCAGTACTTC.

A few counts support this clonotype. A single base separates this from a much larger clone, so it may be a read error. The rearrangement uses TRBV2 and TRBJ2-3, with D unresolved. The CDR3 spans 14 residues. Germline loops: CDR1 SNHLY, CDR2 FYNNEI. CDR3: CASREFGYTDTQCF. The CDR3 coding sequence is TGTGCCAGCAGGGAATTCGGATACACAGATACGCAGTGTTTT.

This clonotype showed up many times. This chain joins TRBV11-2 and TRBJ2-2; 9 bases fit TRBD2. From germline, CDR1 is SGHAT and CDR2 FQNNGV. V lost 6 bases, J lost 13 bases, and 24 bases stayed unmatched. This CDR3 is built from 18 residues. CDR3 bases: TGTGCCAGCAGTGCCTTATCTCAACGGACTAGCGTGAACCGGGGGCTGTTTTTT. This translates into CASSALSQRTSVNRGLFF. Complete variable domain (other parts from reference TRBV11-2 and TRBJ2-2): EAGVAQSPRYKIIEKRQSVAFWCNPISGHATLYWYQQILGQGPKLLIQFQNNGVVDDSQLPKDRFSAERLKGVDSTLKIQPAKLEDSAVYLCASSALSQRTSVNRGLFFGEGSRLTVL.

This clonotype was observed a handful of times. The rearrangement uses TRBV4-2 and TRBJ2-1, with TRBD2 identical over 8 bases. The CDR3 covers 18 residues. Germline V gene sequence: CDR1 LGHNA, CDR2 YNFKEQ. The junction had 10 bases not matched to a gene; V was cut back by 0 bases and J by 3 bases. CDR3 nucleotide sequence: TGTGCCAGCAGCCAAGATGGCCGGAGCGGGGGTTACTACAATGAGCAGTTCTTC. This gives the protein CASSQDGRSGGYYNEQFF.

This clonotype was found many times. The rearrangement joins TRBV6-5 to TRBJ2-5; D tentatively reads TRBD1 or TRBD2 (5 bases each). Per germline, CDR1 MNHEY and CDR2 SVGAGI. The CDR3 covers 14 residues. Trimming shortened V by 2 bases and J by 1 base, and 8 bases separated the two germline ends. The CDR3 spells CASSYRDVQETQYF. For the CDR3, the DNA is TGTGCCAGCAGTTACCGGGACGTCCAAGAGACCCAGTACTTC.

This clonotype was detected many times. This chain links TRBV7-6 with TRBJ2-7; TRBD2 matches at 7 bases. The V and J ends lost 2 bases and 7 bases, in that order; junction bases with no gene match: 5. From germline, CDR1 is SGHVS and CDR2 FNYEAQ. This CDR3 is built from 13 residues. The CDR3 region has the DNA TGTGCCAGCAGCTTAACTAGCGAGAGTGAGCAGTACTTC. It specifies CASSLTSESEQYF.

This clonotype was detected many times. This chain uses TRBV19 with TRBJ1-2; a possible D gene is TRBD1 (5 bases). The CDR3 has 15 residues. Germline CDR1 reads LNHDA; CDR2 reads SQIVND (reference sequence). With 1 base removed from V and 4 bases from J, the gap between germline ends came to 13 bases. CDR3 sequence (DNA): TGTGCCAGTAGTATAGGGCAGGGCGGTGGCTATGGCTACACCTTC. Translation gives CASSIGQGGGYGYTF.

This clonotype was counted many times. V usage is TRBV29-1 and J usage is TRBJ2-1, with D perhaps matching TRBD1 (6 bases). The CDR3 totals 12 residues. V lost 7 bases, J lost 8 bases, and 15 bases lay in between. CDR1 is SQVTM, CDR2 ANQGSEA, per germline. This CDR3 is CSGSQGQDEQFF. CDR3 in DNA: TGCAGCGGCTCTCAGGGGCAGGATGAGCAGTTCTTC.

This chain connects TRBV20-1 to TRBJ2-1; D is possibly TRBD1 or TRBD2 (5 bases each). The CDR3 runs 14 residues. The V and J ends lost 3 bases and 4 bases respectively, with 13 bases between them. The germline V gene has CDR1 DFQATT and CDR2 SNEGSKA (reference sequence). The CDR3 loop reads CSARGEFGYNEQFF. In nucleotides, the CDR3 is TGCAGTGCTAGGGGGGAATTTGGGTACAATGAGCAGTTCTTC.

This clonotype was seen many times. The chain carries TRBV11-2 and TRBJ2-4; TRBD2 might be the D (5 bases). The CDR3 has 16 amino acids. Germline V CDR1 and CDR2: SGHAT, FQNNGV. V was cut by 2 bases and J by 1 base, with 12 bases left in between. This CDR3 reads CASSLLLAVAKNIQYF. The DNA of the CDR3 is TGTGCCAGCAGCTTACTCCTAGCTGTTGCCAAAAACATTCAGTACTTC.